Listed below are T cell receptor beta chains from one sample, sequenced in a study of T cell responses to AZD1222 COVID-19 vaccine. The data were produced by immunoSEQ multiplex PCR, yet TCRdb's version contains in-frame clones alone and is incomplete. The sample yields roughly 120,000 clones, approximately 85% seen once. The sample was peripheral blood, taken 28 days after the second AZD1222 dose. The receptors were sampled from an adult who received the AZD1222 COVID-19 vaccine. Each CDR3 is given with its conserved first and last residue. A D gene is named only where the DNA matches it firmly. Rows give clone size only sometimes, using once, few, many, or a class for an expanded clone.

V gene	CDR3 length	clone size	J gene	D gene	CDR3 protein	CDR3 DNA
TRBV3-1/TRBV3-2	15	NA	TRBJ2-7	TRBD1	CASSHSDRGHNEQYF	TGTGCCAGCAGCCACTCCGACAGGGGGCATAACGAGCAGTACTTC
TRBV7-3	14	NA	TRBJ1-6	TRBD1	CASSQGTGDSPLHF	TGTGCCAGCAGCCAGGGGACAGGGGATTCACCCCTCCACTTT
TRBV7-9	15	NA	TRBJ1-4	TRBD1	CASSSSGTGNEKLFF	TGTGCCAGCAGCTCTTCCGGGACAGGGAATGAAAAACTGTTTTTT
TRBV7-9	15	few	TRBJ1-3	TRBD1	CASSLPGQGRNTIYF	TGTGCCAGCAGCCTCCCGGGACAGGGAAGAAACACCATATATTTT
TRBV7-9	13	NA	TRBJ2-7	NA	CASSLAGVPEQYF	TGTGCCAGCAGCTTAGCTGGGGTCCCCGAGCAGTACTTC
TRBV3-1/TRBV3-2	13	NA	TRBJ2-7	TRBD2	CASSQREPAEQYF	TGTGCCAGCAGCCAGCGGGAGCCGGCTGAGCAGTACTTC
TRBV7-2	13	NA	TRBJ1-6	NA	CASSLVERSPLHF	TGTGCCAGCAGCTTAGTAGAGAGGTCACCCCTCCACTTT
TRBV7-8	15	NA	TRBJ2-3	NA	CASSSDGFGADTQYF	TGTGCCAGCAGCTCCGATGGTTTCGGCGCAGATACGCAGTATTTT
TRBV9	15	NA	TRBJ2-7	NA	CASSTEGLGSYEQYF	TGTGCCAGCAGCACAGAAGGGCTTGGCTCCTACGAGCAGTACTTC
TRBV21-1	15	NA	TRBJ1-6	NA	CASNSSPTGNSPLHF	TGTGCCAGCAACTCTTCGCCGACCGGGAATTCACCCCTCCACTTT
TRBV5-6	15	NA	TRBJ2-1	TRBD2	CASSLERGGRNEQFF	TGTGCCAGCAGCTTGGAGCGGGGGGGCCGAAATGAGCAGTTCTTC
TRBV5-6	16	NA	TRBJ1-6	TRBD1	CASSWDSSRSNSPLHF	TGTGCCAGCAGCTGGGACAGCAGCCGTAGTAATTCACCCCTCCACTTT
TRBV28	16	few	TRBJ2-7	TRBD2	CASSEPSRGGLGEQYF	TGTGCCAGCAGTGAACCCTCGCGGGGGGGCCTGGGGGAGCAGTACTTC
TRBV5-1	12	NA	TRBJ2-7	NA	CASSSHDYEQYF	TGCGCCAGCAGCTCTCACGACTACGAGCAGTACTTC
TRBV3-1/TRBV3-2	16	NA	TRBJ1-5	NA	CASSQEGGQMNQPQHF	TGTGCCAGCAGCCAAGAAGGCGGACAGATGAATCAGCCCCAGCATTTT
TRBV6-2/TRBV6-3	12	NA	TRBJ1-1	NA	CASSYGYTEAFF	TGTGCCAGCAGTTACGGATACACTGAAGCTTTCTTT
TRBV10-1	15	few	TRBJ2-2	NA	CASSRGGSGTGELFF	TGCGCCAGCAGCCGGGGAGGCAGCGGGACCGGGGAGCTGTTTTTT
TRBV19	14	once	TRBJ1-3	TRBD1	CASTLQGNGNTIYF	TGTGCCAGTACTCTACAGGGGAATGGAAACACCATATATTTT
TRBV30	15	NA	TRBJ1-1	TRBD1	CAWSLGQHMNTEAFF	TGTGCCTGGAGTTTGGGACAGCATATGAACACTGAAGCTTTCTTT
TRBV30	12	NA	TRBJ2-7	NA	CAWSSAGLEQYF	TGTGCCTGGAGTTCGGCAGGGCTCGAGCAGTACTTC
TRBV5-1	15	NA	TRBJ1-2	NA	CASSSRQGQNYGYTF	TGCGCCAGCAGCTCGCGTCAGGGCCAAAACTATGGCTACACCTTC
TRBV30	13	NA	TRBJ1-5	NA	CAWSSEDGQPQHF	TGTGCCTGGAGTAGTGAGGACGGTCAGCCCCAGCATTTT
TRBV5-1	16	NA	TRBJ2-7	TRBD1	CASSLVPGQGSYEQYF	TGCGCCAGCAGCTTGGTCCCGGGACAGGGCTCCTACGAGCAGTACTTC
TRBV30	14	few	TRBJ1-4	TRBD1	CAFRGLTTNEKLFF	TGTGCCTTCAGGGGGCTCACAACTAATGAAAAACTGTTTTTT
TRBV19	13	NA	TRBJ2-3	NA	CASSKLGGDTQYF	TGTGCCAGTAGTAAACTAGGCGGGGATACGCAGTATTTT
TRBV7-3	12	NA	TRBJ2-7	NA	CASSSTGYEQYF	TGTGCCAGCAGCTCGACAGGTTACGAGCAGTACTTC
TRBV10-3	14	NA	TRBJ1-2	TRBD1	CAISESGVSDRYTF	TGTGCCATCAGTGAGTCAGGAGTTTCGGACAGGTACACCTTC
TRBV6-4	19	NA	TRBJ1-6	NA	CASSWEQRRPRAYNSPLHF	TGTGCCAGCAGCTGGGAACAGCGAAGGCCCAGGGCCTATAATTCACCCCTCCACTTT
TRBV10-3	13	NA	TRBJ2-5	NA	CAIRQGMEETQYF	TGTGCCATCAGGCAGGGTATGGAAGAGACCCAGTACTTC
TRBV6-5	11	NA	TRBJ2-7	NA	CASSYRPEQYF	TGTGCCAGCAGTTATAGACCCGAGCAGTACTTC
TRBV30	13	NA	TRBJ2-5	TRBD2	CAWVAGGQETQYF	TGTGCCTGGGTAGCGGGGGGGCAGGAGACCCAGTACTTC
TRBV7-9	14	NA	TRBJ1-4	NA	CASSSYIGEGKLFF	TGTGCCAGCAGCTCCTACATTGGAGAAGGAAAACTGTTTTTT
TRBV9	12	NA	TRBJ2-7	NA	CASSAQGYEQYF	TGTGCCAGCAGCGCCCAGGGCTACGAGCAGTACTTC
TRBV5-1	13	NA	TRBJ1-2	TRBD1	CASSLGQGFGYTF	TGCGCCAGCAGCTTGGGACAGGGGTTTGGCTACACCTTC
TRBV5-1	15	NA	TRBJ1-4	NA	CASSLNQNQGEKLFF	TGCGCCAGCAGCCTGAATCAGAACCAGGGGGAAAAACTGTTTTTT
TRBV5-1	16	NA	TRBJ1-2	NA	CASRSSPIEGVYGYTF	TGCGCCAGCAGATCGTCCCCAATAGAGGGGGTATATGGCTACACCTTC
TRBV6-5	14	NA	TRBJ1-1	NA	CASSRSLRDTEAFF	TGTGCCAGCAGCCGTTCGCTCAGGGACACTGAAGCTTTCTTT
TRBV18	12	NA	TRBJ1-2	NA	CASSPPDGGYTF	TGTGCCAGCTCACCACCGGATGGTGGCTACACCTTC
TRBV5-4	14	NA	TRBJ2-7	NA	CATQTSSSSYEQYF	TGTGCCACCCAAACTAGCTCGAGCTCCTACGAGCAGTACTTC
TRBV4-1	17	NA	TRBJ1-2	TRBD1	CASSQGGSDRGQYGYTF	TGCGCCAGCAGCCAGGGGGGGTCGGACAGGGGACAATATGGCTACACCTTC
TRBV5-6	14	NA	TRBJ2-2	TRBD1	CASSWGQGSGELFF	TGTGCCAGCAGCTGGGGACAGGGGTCCGGGGAGCTGTTTTTT
TRBV3-1/TRBV3-2	13	NA	TRBJ2-7	TRBD1	CASSQVDRDEQYF	TGTGCCAGCAGCCAAGTCGACAGGGACGAGCAGTACTTC
TRBV12-3/TRBV12-4	13	NA	TRBJ1-5	NA	CASSPGRYQPQHF	TGTGCCAGCAGTCCTGGCCGGTATCAGCCCCAGCATTTT
TRBV24-1	13	NA	TRBJ1-5	NA	CATSDGGVQPQHF	TGTGCCACCAGTGACGGGGGCGTCCAGCCCCAGCATTTT
TRBV2	15	few	TRBJ2-3	NA	CASSDQGGGTDTQYF	TGTGCCAGCAGTGATCAGGGGGGGGGCACAGATACGCAGTATTTT
TRBV3-1/TRBV3-2	15	NA	TRBJ1-2	NA	CASSLSTTGNYGYTF	TGTGCCAGCAGCCTATCAACTACAGGCAACTATGGCTACACCTTC
TRBV5-1	15	NA	TRBJ2-1	NA	CASSLGGISYNEQFF	TGCGCCAGCAGCTTGGGGGGGATCTCCTACAATGAGCAGTTCTTC
TRBV11-3	15	NA	TRBJ2-2	NA	CASSFRTDPSGELFF	TGTGCCAGCAGCTTTAGGACGGACCCCTCCGGGGAGCTGTTTTTT
TRBV7-6	18	NA	TRBJ1-1	TRBD1	CASSLARRGRTGYTEAFF	TGTGCCAGCAGCTTAGCGAGGAGGGGTAGGACAGGTTACACTGAAGCTTTCTTT
TRBV27	15	NA	TRBJ1-2	NA	CASSLQGWGNYGYTF	TGTGCCAGCAGTTTGCAGGGCTGGGGTAACTATGGCTACACCTTC
TRBV5-1	18	NA	TRBJ2-5	TRBD1	CASSPNAMGQGGQETQYF	TGCGCCAGCAGCCCGAACGCAATGGGACAGGGTGGGCAAGAGACCCAGTACTTC
TRBV4-3	15	once	TRBJ1-2	TRBD1	CASSQATGVGYGYTF	TGCGCCAGCAGCCAAGCTACAGGGGTTGGGTATGGCTACACCTTC
TRBV18	14	NA	TRBJ2-3	TRBD1	CASSPGQDTDTQYF	TGTGCCAGCTCACCGGGACAGGACACAGATACGCAGTATTTT
TRBV4-1	17	NA	TRBJ1-2	NA	CASSHPRARLQPHGYTF	TGCGCCAGCAGCCATCCTAGGGCCAGACTCCAGCCCCATGGCTACACCTTC
TRBV28	14	NA	TRBJ1-2	NA	CASSRPVGSYGYTF	TGTGCCAGCAGTAGGCCAGTCGGGAGCTATGGCTACACCTTC
TRBV18	20	NA	TRBJ1-2	TRBD1	CASSPEPSLFPGQGAEGYTF	TGTGCCAGCTCACCAGAGCCCTCTCTCTTTCCGGGACAGGGGGCGGAAGGCTACACCTTC